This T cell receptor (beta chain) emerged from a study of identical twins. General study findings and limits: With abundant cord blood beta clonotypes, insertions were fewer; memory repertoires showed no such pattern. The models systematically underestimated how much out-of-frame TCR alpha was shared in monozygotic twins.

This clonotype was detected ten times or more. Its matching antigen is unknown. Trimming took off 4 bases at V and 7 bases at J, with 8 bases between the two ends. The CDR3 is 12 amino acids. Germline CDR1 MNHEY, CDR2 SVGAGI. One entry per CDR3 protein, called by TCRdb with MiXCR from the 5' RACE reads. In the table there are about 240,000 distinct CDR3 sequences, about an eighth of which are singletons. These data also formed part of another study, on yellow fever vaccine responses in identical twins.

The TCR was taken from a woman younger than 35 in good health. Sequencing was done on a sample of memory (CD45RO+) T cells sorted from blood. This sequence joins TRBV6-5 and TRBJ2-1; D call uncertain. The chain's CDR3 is CASSSLVNEQFF. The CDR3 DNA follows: TGTGCCAGCAGTTCCCTAGTAAATGAGCAGTTCTTC.